This record covers a single T cell receptor (beta chain). Then a second PCR, running roughly 6 to 11 cycles, was carried out with a sample-barcoded 5' primer and a J-beta primer mix. TCRdb reprocessed the 5' RACE reads via MiXCR and lists one record per CDR3 protein. This table has roughly 830,000 distinct CDR3 sequences, around two thirds appearing once. Germline CDR1 SGHVS, CDR2 FQNEAQ. The CDR3 contains 15 residues. This entry belongs to a study of blood T cells in healthy people across ages. The specimen was blood. The V and J genes are TRBV7-8 and TRBJ2-7; the D call may be TRBD1 or TRBD2 (5 bases each). With the DNA end fitting TRBJ2-1 better, the J assignment may be wrong. This TCR was sampled from a man between 25 and 39 years old in good health. The CDR3, as DNA: TGTGCCAGCAGCTTACGAGGGGCCCGACTTAATGAGCAGTTCTTC. It yields the protein CASSLRGARLNEQFF.